This T cell receptor (beta chain) was found in a study of beta chain features in type 1 diabetes. Study-wide results and limits: Researchers reported that naive, central memory and Treg TCRB repertoires appeared more similar in patients than in healthy donors.

CDR3 length: 18 residues. V lost 4 bases, J lost 0 bases, and 19 bases lay in between. Per germline, CDR1 LGHNA and CDR2 YSLEER. The table lists this clone with a few counts. Its antigen remains unknown. Expressed TCRB transcripts were sequenced because the isolated RNA had all been reverse transcribed beforehand. Assay: immunoSEQ multiplex PCR; the TCRdb copy retains only in-frame clones and omits some. The table lists fewer than 150,000 clones, about 7.1% of them singletons. CD45RO/CCR7/CD25/CD127/CD95/CD27 sorting isolated CD4+ naive, central memory, regulatory and stem cell-like memory cells. Material for sequencing was central memory CD4+ T cells from blood. The chain joins TRBV4-3 to TRBJ2-1; weak D call: TRBD1 (6 bases). The clonotype originates from a woman in her twenties or thirties in good health. The CDR3 DNA reads as TGCGCCAGCAGCCGATCGACAGGTAGGACGAGCTCCTACAATGAGCAGTTCTTC. Translating gives CASSRSTGRTSSYNEQFF.